These 27 T cell receptor beta chains were sequenced from one sample in a study of T cell responses to AZD1222 COVID-19 vaccine listed by TCRdb under 2021. Per the publication, the time point label means: baseline before first vaccination. Library creation used the immunoSEQ multiplex PCR assay. The table comes from immuneACCESS by way of TCRdb, which keeps in-frame sequences with V and J called. Part of the clones is missing from these tables; in studies checked, under half for an unresolved V gene and the rest for unknown reasons. Counted in this sample were some 140,000 clones; about 91% of them appeared once. The ten top clones hold approximately 2% of the sample. Material: peripheral blood, obtained on day 0 of AZD1222 vaccination. All receptors come from an adult in good health.

This sequence joins TRBV6-5 and TRBJ1-2; TRBD1 agrees at 10 bases. CDR3 size: 14 residues. Germline loops: CDR1 MNHEY, CDR2 SVGAGI. The junction had 7 bases not matched to a gene; V was cut back by 4 bases and J by 8 bases. CDR3 loop: CASSSDRGRWGYTF. In DNA form, the CDR3 reads TGTGCCAGCAGTTCCGACAGGGGGCGGTGGGGCTACACCTTC.

The CDR3 DNA sequence: TGTGCCAGCAGCTTGTTGGGAGAGACCCAGTACTTC. Translation gives CASSLLGETQYF. The chain links TRBV5-5 to TRBJ2-5; D unresolved. Germline CDR1 SGHKS, CDR2 YYEKEE (reference sequence). Deletions cut 1 base from V and 4 bases from J, with 5 bases between. This CDR3 is built from 12 residues.

The genes are TRBV7-2 and TRBJ1-2; the D is unclear. The CDR3 runs 12 residues. Germline CDR1 and CDR2: SGHTA and FQGNSA. Trimming left V 5 bases short and J 3 bases short, with 7 bases between. The DNA for the CDR3 is TGTGCCAGCAGCCCGGGCTACTATGGCTACACCTTC. Translated: CASSPGYYGYTF.

This chain joins TRBV6-5 and TRBJ2-7; a possible D gene is TRBD1 (5 bases). CDR1 and CDR2 from the germline V gene are MNHEY and SVGAGI. The CDR3 runs to 14 residues. The V and J ends lost 0 bases and 4 bases respectively, with 10 bases between them. In DNA form, the CDR3 reads TGTGCCAGCAGTTACTCAGCAGGGTTTTACGAGCAGTACTTC. Translation gives CASSYSAGFYEQYF.

This chain links TRBV6-5 with TRBJ1-4; 7 bases fit TRBD1. Germline lookup yields CDR1 MNHEY and CDR2 SVGAGI. V lost 6 bases and J lost 8; bases outside the gene matches: 12. CDR3 size: 15 residues. CDR3: CASRTQGRGDEKLFF. CDR3 DNA sequence: TGTGCCAGCAGAACCCAGGGCAGGGGGGACGAAAAACTGTTTTTT.

The chain carries TRBV6-5 and TRBJ1-1; weak D call: TRBD1 (5 bases). V dropped 0 bases and J dropped 2 bases, with 13 bases sitting between them. The CDR3 runs to 16 residues. The germline V gene encodes CDR1 MNHEY and CDR2 SVGAGI. Here the CDR3 reads CASSYSGTGVNTEAFF. Written as DNA, the CDR3 is TGTGCCAGCAGTTACTCAGGCACGGGGGTTAACACTGAAGCTTTCTTT.

The V and J genes are TRBV9 and TRBJ1-5; 10 bases fit TRBD1. Trimming removed 5 bases from V and 0 bases from J; junction bases left unmatched: 11. Germline CDR1 SGDLS, CDR2 YYNGEE. The CDR3 runs 18 residues. CDR3 DNA: TGTGCCAGCAGACATGGACAGGGGGTCCATAATAGCAATCAGCCCCAGCATTTT. This codes for CASRHGQGVHNSNQPQHF.

The V and J genes are TRBV30 and TRBJ2-2; tentatively, D is TRBD2 (6 bases). Germline lookup yields CDR1 GTSNPN and CDR2 SVGIG (reference sequence). The CDR3 totals 14 residues. Deletions cut 0 bases from V and 5 bases from J, with 10 bases between. This CDR3 reads CAWSVRGRTGELFF. The DNA for the CDR3 is TGTGCCTGGAGTGTACGGGGGAGGACCGGGGAGCTGTTTTTT. Full variable domain (rest looked up from reference TRBV30 and TRBJ2-2): SQTIHQWPATLVQPVGSPLSLECTVEGTSNPNLYWYRQAAGRGLQLLFYSVGIGQISSEVPQNLSASRPQDRQFILSSKKLLLSDSGFYLCAWSVRGRTGELFFGEGSRLTVL.

V gene TRBV2 combines with J gene TRBJ2-7; D is perhaps TRBD1 (6 bases). The V gene's germline CDR1 is SNHLY and CDR2 FYNNEI. Trimming left V 1 base short and J 5 bases short, with 9 bases between. The CDR3 contains 13 residues. The CDR3 coding sequence is TGTGCCAGCAGTGAAGGCTGGACAGACGAGCAGTACTTC. Amino acids: CASSEGWTDEQYF.

V usage is TRBV24-1 and J usage is TRBJ2-5; 7 nucleotides match TRBD1. The length of the CDR3 is 16 residues. Germline CDR1 and CDR2: KGHDR and SFDVKD. V lost 3 bases to trimming and J lost 5 bases; unmatched junction nucleotides: 11. CDR3 in amino acids: CATSDPGQAVGETQYF. As DNA, the CDR3 is TGTGCCACCAGTGATCCCGGACAGGCTGTGGGGGAGACCCAGTACTTC.

This chain joins TRBV7-9 and TRBJ1-3; D gene ambiguous. With 5 bases removed from V and 9 bases from J, the gap between germline ends came to 14 bases. CDR1 SEHNR and CDR2 FQNEAQ come from the germline V gene (reference sequence). CDR3 length: 13 residues. The CDR3 nucleotides are TGTGCCAGCAGCCCAATCCGGGGAGGCACCATATATTTT. Translation: CASSPIRGGTIYF.

This clone appeared a single time. V and J are TRBV11-2 and TRBJ2-5; the match to TRBD1 covers 10 bases. With 5 bases clipped from V and 13 bases from J, the junction kept 10 bases outside the gene matches. This CDR3 has 13 residues. CDR1 and CDR2 from the germline V gene are SGHAT and FQNNGV. The CDR3 DNA is TGTGCCAGCAGCCTCGACAGGGGGCTATTGCTGTACTTC. This sequence encodes CASSLDRGLLLYF. Full variable domain (outside the CDR3, taken from reference TRBV11-2 and TRBJ2-5): EAGVAQSPRYKIIEKRQSVAFWCNPISGHATLYWYQQILGQGPKLLIQFQNNGVVDDSQLPKDRFSAERLKGVDSTLKIQPAKLEDSAVYLCASSLDRGLLLYFGPGTRLLVL.

The chain couples TRBV5-6 to TRBJ2-1, with 8 bases lining up with TRBD1. V was pared by 5 bases and J by 4 bases, with 8 bases of the junction left unmatched. Germline values: CDR1 SGHDT, CDR2 YYEEEE. This CDR3 has 15 amino acids. The CDR3 DNA reads as TGTGCCAGCAGGGACGGACAGGGATTATACAATGAGCAGTTCTTC. This translates into CASRDGQGLYNEQFF. Full variable domain (missing parts from reference TRBV5-6 and TRBJ2-1): DAGVTQSPTHLIKTRGQQVTLRCSPKSGHDTVSWYQQALGQGPQFIFQYYEEEERQRGNFPDRFSGHQFPNYSSELNVNALLLGDSALYLCASRDGQGLYNEQFFGPGTRLTVL.

The chain uses TRBV3-1 (or the pseudogene TRBV3-2) and TRBJ1-3; D is undetermined. The germline V gene encodes CDR1 LGHDT and CDR2 YNNKEL (reference sequence). The CDR3 is made up of 13 amino acids. V dropped 3 bases and J dropped 0 bases, with 3 bases sitting between them. CDR3 nucleotides: TGTGCCAGCAGCCAGGCCTCTGGAAACACCATATATTTT. Residues: CASSQASGNTIYF.

The V and J genes are TRBV18 and TRBJ2-3; 9 bases align to TRBD1. Trimming removed 4 bases from V and 1 base from J; junction bases left unmatched: 3. CDR3 size: 15 residues. CDR1 KGHSH and CDR2 LQKENI come from the germline V gene. CDR3 protein: CASSLWTGGTDTQYF. The DNA of the CDR3 is TGTGCCAGCTCACTCTGGACAGGGGGCACAGATACGCAGTATTTT.

The chain uses TRBV15 and TRBJ2-7, with a weak D call TRBD1 (5 bases). Germline CDR1 reads LNHNV; CDR2 reads YYDKDF (reference sequence). CDR3 length: 12 amino acids. V lost 4 bases and J 3 bases, leaving 7 bases between the germline ends. The CDR3 is CATSKDNYEQYF. CDR3 nucleotides: TGTGCCACCAGCAAGGACAACTACGAGCAGTACTTC.

The J gene is TRBJ2-3, the V gene TRBV7-2; 7 bases map to TRBD1. CDR3 size: 16 residues. The trim removed 3 bases at V and 1 base at J, leaving 7 bases unmatched. Germline-derived CDR1 and CDR2 are SGHTA and FQGNSA. CDR3 nucleotide sequence: TGTGCCAGCAGCTTGACAGGGCGCCGGGGCACAGATACGCAGTATTTT. Residues: CASSLTGRRGTDTQYF.

The chain carries TRBV7-9 and TRBJ2-1; 9 bases agree with TRBD2. Per germline, CDR1 SEHNR and CDR2 FQNEAQ (reference sequence). The CDR3 extends over 16 amino acids. V dropped 5 bases and J dropped 4; count of bases not matched to a gene: 9. The CDR3 nucleotides are TGTGCCAGCAGCAACCTCCGAGCGGGGGGATACAATGAGCAGTTCTTC. Translating gives CASSNLRAGGYNEQFF.

The chain links TRBV7-6 to TRBJ1-4, with D hard to call. This CDR3 contains 17 residues. With 2 bases removed from V and 7 bases from J, the gap between germline ends came to 20 bases. From germline, CDR1 is SGHVS and CDR2 FNYEAQ. The CDR3: CASSLSNSRRWGEKLFF. The CDR3 region has the DNA TGTGCCAGCAGCTTAAGCAATTCGAGAAGATGGGGTGAAAAACTGTTTTTT.

This rearrangement joins TRBV6-5 to TRBJ1-5; 8 bases are shared with TRBD1. V shed 6 bases, J shed 9 bases, and the junction held 1 base outside the gene matches. The CDR3 is made up of 11 amino acids. Germline lookup yields CDR1 MNHEY and CDR2 SVGAGI. Here the CDR3 reads CASRTGGPQHF. DNA for the CDR3: TGTGCCAGCAGAACAGGGGGGCCCCAGCATTTT.

This chain connects TRBV7-3 to TRBJ2-5, with a weak D call TRBD2 (6 bases). Germline CDR1 and CDR2: SGHTA and FQGTGA. Deletions cut 3 bases from V and 2 bases from J, with 13 bases between. This CDR3 region has 15 residues. CDR3 in amino acids: CASSLSGTLQETQYF. The CDR3 DNA is TGTGCCAGCAGCTTGTCCGGGACTCTGCAAGAGACCCAGTACTTC.

The CDR3 coding sequence is TGTGCCAGCAGCCAAGTATTCGCGGCCTTTTACGAGCAGTACTTC. This sequence encodes CASSQVFAAFYEQYF. The V gene is TRBV3-1 (or the pseudogene TRBV3-2), the J gene TRBJ2-7; D remains unclear. Trimming stripped 1 base from V and 4 bases from J, with 14 bases between. The CDR3 has 15 amino acids. Germline V lookup: CDR1 LGHDT, CDR2 YNNKEL (reference sequence).

This clone was observed a single time. V and J are TRBV9 and TRBJ2-5; D tentatively reads TRBD1 or TRBD2 (5 bases each). Germline CDR1 reads SGDLS; CDR2 reads YYNGEE. This CDR3 is built from 17 residues. Trimming took 4 bases from V and 2 from J, leaving 21 bases between them. The DNA for the CDR3 is TGTGCCAGCAGCCCTCGACAGTGGGGACGCCTACAAGAGACCCAGTACTTC. Translated: CASSPRQWGRLQETQYF.

The chain recombines TRBV27 with TRBJ1-6; possibly TRBD1 for D (5 bases). The ends were cut back, 6 bases at V and 4 bases at J, with 10 bases in the middle. CDR3 length: 14 amino acids. Per the germline V gene, CDR1 is MNHEY and CDR2 is SMNVEV (reference sequence). The CDR3 here is CASSSPGYNSPLHF. The CDR3 nucleotides read TGTGCCAGCAGCTCGCCAGGGTATAATTCACCCCTCCACTTT.

The V gene is TRBV7-2, the J gene TRBJ2-2, with D maybe TRBD2 (6 bases). The CDR3 is 17 residues long. Trimming removed 5 bases from V and 6 bases from J, with 22 bases in between. In germline, CDR1 is SGHTA, CDR2 FQGNSA. The chain's CDR3 is CASSQPPPGLPSGELFF. The CDR3 DNA sequence: TGTGCCAGCAGCCAACCACCCCCGGGACTGCCCTCCGGGGAGCTGTTTTTT.

This clone appeared once. The chain recombines TRBV7-2 with TRBJ1-1; possible D gene TRBD1, 5 bases. The length of the CDR3 is 14 residues. Trimming took 0 bases from V and 11 from J, leaving 16 bases between them. CDR1 and CDR2 (germline): SGHTA, FQGNSA. The CDR3 reads CASSLARRGVGAFF. The CDR3 DNA is TGTGCCAGCAGCTTAGCCCGTAGAGGGGTTGGGGCTTTCTTT.

This chain uses TRBV2 with TRBJ1-2; the match to TRBD1 covers 8 bases. V lost 6 bases, J lost 8 bases, and 11 bases stayed unmatched. Germline V gene sequence: CDR1 SNHLY, CDR2 FYNNEI. CDR3 length: 14 amino acids. DNA for the CDR3: TGTGCCAGCAGCCAGGACAGGGAATCTATGGGCTACACCTTC. Protein: CASSQDRESMGYTF.